This T cell receptor beta chain was sequenced in a study of high-grade serous ovarian cancer treatment subgroups. Profiled with immunoSEQ multiplex PCR; TCRdb holds only in-frame clones, not every one. The sample consists of about 36,000 clones, around three quarters of them appearing once. Tumor samples were obtained before definitive surgery or chemotherapy. The clonotype was recovered from a human donor with high-grade serous ovarian cancer. The source material was tumor tissue.

CDR3 amino acids: CASSVDWNSYEQYF. The CDR3 region has the DNA TGTGCCAGCAGCGTAGACTGGAACTCCTACGAGCAGTACTTC. The gene calls are TRBV9 and TRBJ2-7; D unclear. Trimming shortened V by 0 bases and J by 0 bases, and 7 bases separated the two germline ends. Germline CDR1 is SGDLS and CDR2 is YYNGEE. This CDR3 is 14 amino acids long. The variable domain in full, with the rest retrieved from reference TRBV9 and TRBJ2-7, is DSGVTQTPKHLITATGQRVTLRCSPRSGDLSVYWYQQSLDQGLQFLIQYYNGEERAKGNILERFSAQQFPDLHSELNLSSLELGDSALYFCASSVDWNSYEQYFGPGTRLTVT.